The rows below give T cell receptor beta chains drawn from one sample of a study of vaccination effects on CD4 cells after COVID-19. For these receptors, no antigen is known. Assay: immunoSEQ multiplex PCR; the TCRdb copy retains only in-frame clones and omits some. The sample contains some 70,000 clones, about four fifths of which appear only once. The material sequenced was CD4+ T cells from PBMCs cultured with SARS-CoV-2 spike peptides, taken before COVID-19 vaccination. Receptors originate from a human donor who received a COVID-19 vaccine. Both conserved end residues are part of each CDR3. The order of the fields is clone size, D gene, V gene, J gene, CDR3 protein, CDR3 DNA. A D gene is named only where the DNA matches it firmly. Some rows have no size entry. The others give once, few or many, or a class for an expanded clone.

clone size: -; D gene: -; V gene: TRBV12-3/TRBV12-4; J gene: TRBJ1-6; CDR3 protein: CASSLNLSPLHF; CDR3 DNA: TGTGCCAGCAGTTTAAATCTCTCACCCCTCCACTTT
clone size: -; D gene: TRBD1; V gene: TRBV7-8; J gene: TRBJ1-6; CDR3 protein: CASSLAPGGNSPLHF; CDR3 DNA: TGTGCCAGCAGCTTAGCACCAGGGGGTAATTCACCCCTCCACTTT
clone size: -; D gene: -; V gene: TRBV5-1; J gene: TRBJ2-2; CDR3 protein: CASSLAIEQSTGELFF; CDR3 DNA: TGCGCCAGCAGCTTGGCCATTGAACAGAGCACCGGGGAGCTGTTTTTT
clone size: once; D gene: -; V gene: TRBV19; J gene: TRBJ2-3; CDR3 protein: CASSITDTQYF; CDR3 DNA: TGTGCCAGTAGTATAACAGATACGCAGTATTTT
clone size: -; D gene: -; V gene: TRBV24-1; J gene: TRBJ1-1; CDR3 protein: CATAFGPEAFF; CDR3 DNA: TGTGCCACCGCCTTTGGGCCTGAAGCTTTCTTT
clone size: -; D gene: TRBD1; V gene: TRBV6-5; J gene: TRBJ2-1; CDR3 protein: CASSSPGQGYDEQFF; CDR3 DNA: TGTGCCAGCAGTTCGCCGGGACAGGGTTATGATGAGCAGTTCTTC
clone size: -; D gene: TRBD2; V gene: TRBV7-2; J gene: TRBJ2-1; CDR3 protein: CASSGQSGGSNEQFF; CDR3 DNA: TGTGCCAGCAGCGGACAGAGCGGGGGGTCCAATGAGCAGTTCTTC
clone size: -; D gene: -; V gene: TRBV3-1/TRBV3-2; J gene: TRBJ1-2; CDR3 protein: CASSQVAASYGYTF; CDR3 DNA: TGTGCCAGCAGCCAAGTGGCAGCCAGCTATGGCTACACCTTC
clone size: -; D gene: -; V gene: TRBV3-1/TRBV3-2; J gene: TRBJ1-2; CDR3 protein: CASTINAGYTF; CDR3 DNA: TGTGCCAGCACCATTAATGCTGGCTACACCTTC
clone size: -; D gene: TRBD1; V gene: TRBV29-1; J gene: TRBJ2-4; CDR3 protein: CSVRGQNSDIQYF; CDR3 DNA: TGCAGCGTAAGGGGACAGAACTCGGACATTCAGTACTTC
clone size: -; D gene: TRBD1; V gene: TRBV6-5; J gene: TRBJ1-1; CDR3 protein: CASIARTGGVTEAFF; CDR3 DNA: TGTGCCAGCATCGCACGGACAGGGGGAGTCACTGAAGCTTTCTTT
clone size: -; D gene: -; V gene: TRBV30; J gene: TRBJ1-1; CDR3 protein: CAWRDYGGEAFF; CDR3 DNA: TGTGCCTGGAGGGATTACGGGGGGGAAGCTTTCTTT
clone size: -; D gene: -; V gene: TRBV2; J gene: TRBJ1-1; CDR3 protein: CARTYSLLNTEAFF; CDR3 DNA: TGTGCCAGAACATACAGCCTTTTGAACACTGAAGCTTTCTTT
clone size: -; D gene: TRBD2; V gene: TRBV24-1; J gene: TRBJ2-3; CDR3 protein: CATSALPELAATDTQYF; CDR3 DNA: TGTGCCACCAGTGCCTTGCCCGAACTAGCGGCCACAGATACGCAGTATTTT
clone size: -; D gene: -; V gene: TRBV12-3/TRBV12-4; J gene: TRBJ1-1; CDR3 protein: CASRLGGNTEAFF; CDR3 DNA: TGTGCCAGCAGATTAGGAGGGAACACTGAAGCTTTCTTT
clone size: few; D gene: -; V gene: TRBV19; J gene: TRBJ1-1; CDR3 protein: CASRLMNTEAFF; CDR3 DNA: TGTGCCAGCCGCTTGATGAACACTGAAGCTTTCTTT
clone size: -; D gene: -; V gene: TRBV7-2; J gene: TRBJ1-6; CDR3 protein: CASSFTTQGNNSPLHF; CDR3 DNA: TGTGCCAGCAGCTTCACGACCCAGGGGAATAATTCACCCCTCCACTTT
clone size: once; D gene: TRBD1; V gene: TRBV19; J gene: TRBJ1-1; CDR3 protein: CASSPDRGRNTEAFF; CDR3 DNA: TGTGCCAGTAGTCCGGACAGGGGGCGAAACACTGAAGCTTTCTTT
clone size: -; D gene: TRBD1; V gene: TRBV4-3; J gene: TRBJ1-2; CDR3 protein: CASSQDTGAYGYTF; CDR3 DNA: TGCGCCAGCAGCCAAGATACAGGGGCTTATGGCTACACCTTC
clone size: -; D gene: -; V gene: TRBV27; J gene: TRBJ2-1; CDR3 protein: CASRPSGLGNEQFF; CDR3 DNA: TGTGCCAGCAGACCCTCAGGGTTGGGGAATGAGCAGTTCTTC
clone size: -; D gene: -; V gene: TRBV5-1; J gene: TRBJ1-1; CDR3 protein: CASSLGVNTEAFF; CDR3 DNA: TGCGCCAGCAGCTTGGGCGTGAACACTGAAGCTTTCTTT
clone size: -; D gene: -; V gene: TRBV18; J gene: TRBJ1-1; CDR3 protein: CASSAGGITEAFF; CDR3 DNA: TGTGCCAGCTCAGCCGGGGGGATCACTGAAGCTTTCTTT
clone size: -; D gene: -; V gene: TRBV10-1; J gene: TRBJ2-5; CDR3 protein: CASSTAGRETQYF; CDR3 DNA: TGCGCCAGCAGTACTGCCGGGCGAGAGACCCAGTACTTC
clone size: few; D gene: -; V gene: TRBV7-3; J gene: TRBJ2-2; CDR3 protein: CASSRTVTGELFF; CDR3 DNA: TGTGCCAGCAGCCGGACGGTCACGGGGGAGCTGTTTTTT
clone size: few; D gene: TRBD1; V gene: TRBV24-1; J gene: TRBJ1-5; CDR3 protein: CATSDSRQGGQPQHF; CDR3 DNA: TGTGCCACCAGTGATTCCAGACAGGGAGGTCAGCCCCAGCATTTT
clone size: -; D gene: TRBD1; V gene: TRBV5-1; J gene: TRBJ2-2; CDR3 protein: CASSDSTGVAGELFF; CDR3 DNA: TGCGCCAGCAGCGACTCGACAGGGGTGGCCGGGGAGCTGTTTTTT